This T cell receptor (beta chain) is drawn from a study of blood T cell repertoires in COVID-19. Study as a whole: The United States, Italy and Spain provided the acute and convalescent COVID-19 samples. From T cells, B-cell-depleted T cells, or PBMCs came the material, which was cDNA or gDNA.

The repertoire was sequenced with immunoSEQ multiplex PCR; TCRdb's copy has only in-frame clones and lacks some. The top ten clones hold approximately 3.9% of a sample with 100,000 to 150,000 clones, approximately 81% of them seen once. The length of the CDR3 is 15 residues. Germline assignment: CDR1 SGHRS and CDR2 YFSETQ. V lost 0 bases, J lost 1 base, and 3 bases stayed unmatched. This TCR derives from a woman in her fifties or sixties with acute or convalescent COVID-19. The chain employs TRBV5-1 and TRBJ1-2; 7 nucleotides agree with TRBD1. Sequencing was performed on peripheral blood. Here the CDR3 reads CASSLERGLNYGYTF. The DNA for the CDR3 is TGCGCCAGCAGCTTGGAGAGGGGGCTTAACTATGGCTACACCTTC.